This TCR beta chain was documented in a study of T cells in Graves' hyperthyroidism and ophthalmopathy. Study findings and constraints: Blood shared most expanded thyroid clonotypes above 0.001.

Amplification of TCR beta CDR3 regions was performed using RNA transcripts as template. First-round RT-PCR of the TCR CDR3 relied on the HTBI primer set. A single record per CDR3 protein comes from TCRdb applying MiXCR to the multiplex PCR reads. The sample carries 280,000 or so distinct CDR3 sequences, 25% recorded once. The PBMCs were sourced from fresh peripheral blood (around 9.3 ml). The length of the CDR3 is 16 residues. V lost 0 bases, J lost 0 bases, and 2 bases stayed unmatched. Per germline, CDR1 SGDLS and CDR2 YYNGEE. This clonotype has at least ten counts. Its antigen is as yet unknown. The TCR originated in a man aged 40-50 years with Graves' hyperthyroidism that later progressed to Graves' ophthalmopathy. The chain combines TRBV9 with TRBJ2-5, with 10 positions matching TRBD2. Source material: blood. The CDR3, as DNA: TGTGCCAGCAGCGTAGGGACTAGCGGTTACCAAGAGACCCAGTACTTC. Protein: CASSVGTSGYQETQYF.